These 14 T cell receptor beta chains originate from one sample sequenced in a study of cytomegalovirus exposure and HLA in healthy donors. Using immunoSEQ multiplex PCR, the repertoire was profiled, and TCRdb retains in-frame clones only, with some absent. Among under 150,000 clones listed, 85% to 90% were seen once. The sample consisted of PBMCs. The source of these receptors is a man younger than 35 in good health and CMV-seropositive.

CDR3 sequence: CASSRDSDRGIWEQYF. The CDR3 nucleotides are TGCGCCAGCAGCCGGGACTCAGACAGGGGTATATGGGAGCAGTACTTC. The chain has TRBV5-1 and TRBJ2-7; 8 bases are a match to TRBD1. The CDR3 is 16 amino acids. Trimming took 4 bases from V and 7 from J; bases not matched to a gene: 16. Per germline, CDR1 SGHRS and CDR2 YFSETQ. The variable domain in full, with the rest retrieved from reference TRBV5-1 and TRBJ2-7, is KAGVTQTPRYLIKTRGQQVTLSCSPISGHRSVSWYQQTPGQGLQFLFEYFSETQRNKGNFPGRFSGRQFSNSRSEMNVSTLELGDSALYLCASSRDSDRGIWEQYFGPGTRLTVT.

J is TRBJ1-3 and V is TRBV18; no reliable D call. This CDR3 is built from 13 residues. The V gene lost 5 bases and the J gene lost 0 bases, with 5 bases spanning the gap. CDR1 KGHSH and CDR2 LQKENI come from the germline V gene. The CDR3 DNA sequence: TGTGCCAGCTCATCCAACTCTGGAAACACCATATATTTT. This sequence encodes CASSSNSGNTIYF.

This chain connects TRBV5-1 to TRBJ2-1; TRBD1 is a possible D gene (6 bases). CDR1 SGHRS and CDR2 YFSETQ come from the germline V gene. Deletions cut 4 bases from V and 8 bases from J, with 16 bases between. The CDR3 runs to 14 residues. As DNA, the CDR3 is TGCGCCAGCAGCGAAGCCCTCACAGGGTATGAGCAGTTCTTC. Translated: CASSEALTGYEQFF.

The V gene is TRBV4-1, the J gene TRBJ1-3; D unclear. V was pared by 4 bases and J by 2 bases, with 18 bases between. CDR3 size: 17 residues. Germline lookup yields CDR1 MGHRA and CDR2 YSYEKL. The CDR3 region has the DNA TGCGCCAGCAGCCCCGCCGATGGGAGGGCTCCTGGAAACACCATATATTTT. Its translation: CASSPADGRAPGNTIYF.

The gene calls are TRBV13 and TRBJ1-1, with 8 bases that match TRBD1. Trimming took 3 bases from V and 1 from J; bases not matched to a gene: 4. The CDR3 has 15 residues. The germline gives CDR1 PRHDT, CDR2 FYEKMQ (reference sequence). CDR3 coding DNA: TGTGCCAGCAGCTTTAGCGGACAGGGGAACACTGAAGCTTTCTTT. Translating it yields CASSFSGQGNTEAFF.

The chain joins TRBV4-1 to TRBJ2-5; 9 bases are a match to TRBD1. Germline trimming cut 2 bases from V and 4 bases from J; bases unmatched to any gene: 8. Germline V gene sequence: CDR1 MGHRA, CDR2 YSYEKL. The CDR3 runs 16 residues. The CDR3 DNA follows: TGCGCCAGCAGCCAATTAGACCAGACAGGGGGAGAGACCCAGTACTTC. Translating it yields CASSQLDQTGGETQYF.

The chain employs TRBV27 and TRBJ2-1; D may be TRBD2 (5 bases). V was shortened by 2 bases and J by 5 bases, with 16 bases between the two germline ends. CDR1 is MNHEY, CDR2 SMNVEV, per germline (reference sequence). The CDR3 runs 16 residues. This chain's CDR3 is CASSLKGTSLDNEQFF. The DNA for the CDR3 is TGTGCCAGCAGTTTAAAGGGAACTAGTTTAGACAATGAGCAGTTCTTC.

The rearrangement joins TRBV27 to TRBJ2-2; 8 bases fit TRBD1. V gave up 4 bases and J gave up 3 bases; unmatched junction bases: 7. CDR1 and CDR2 from the germline V gene are MNHEY and SMNVEV (reference sequence). This CDR3 has 16 residues. CDR3 nucleotide sequence: TGTGCCAGCAGTTCGCCGGGACAGGCATACACCGGGGAGCTGTTTTTT. This translates into CASSSPGQAYTGELFF.

The rearrangement links TRBV5-5 to TRBJ2-7; perhaps TRBD2 as D (6 bases). This CDR3 is 15 amino acids long. The germline V gene encodes CDR1 SGHKS and CDR2 YYEKEE (reference sequence). Deletions cut 6 bases from V and 2 bases from J, with 18 bases between. CDR3 sequence reads: CASNLGGGVTYEQYF. The DNA of the CDR3 is TGTGCCAGCAACCTGGGGGGAGGAGTGACCTACGAGCAGTACTTC.

The gene calls are TRBV7-9 and TRBJ2-7, with 7 bases lining up with TRBD2. Germline CDR1 SEHNR, CDR2 FQNEAQ (reference sequence). The CDR3 sequence is 16 residues long. V was pared by 5 bases and J by 2 bases, with 12 bases of the junction left unmatched. CDR3 in DNA: TGTGCCAGCAGCCCCCCCGGGCGGGAGACCACCTACGAGCAGTACTTC. Amino acid sequence: CASSPPGRETTYEQYF.

The rearrangement uses TRBV6-1 and TRBJ2-7; weak D call: TRBD2 (6 bases). This CDR3 spans 17 amino acids. The V gene lost 3 bases and the J gene lost 1 base, with 19 bases spanning the gap. CDR1 and CDR2 (germline): MNHNS, SASEGT. Here the CDR3 reads CASSESPGWAGSYEQYF. CDR3 nucleotides: TGTGCCAGCAGTGAGTCCCCGGGTTGGGCGGGGTCCTACGAGCAGTACTTC.

The rearrangement joins TRBV30 to TRBJ2-5; 13 bases agree with TRBD2. Losses at the gene ends were 5 bases for V and 4 bases for J; bases not matched to a gene: 4. The CDR3 is 14 residues long. Germline values: CDR1 GTSNPN, CDR2 SVGIG (reference sequence). CDR3 residues: CAWETSGRVETQYF. CDR3 nucleotide sequence: TGTGCCTGGGAAACTAGCGGGAGGGTAGAGACCCAGTACTTC.

The V and J genes are TRBV6-5 and TRBJ1-1; possibly TRBD1 for D (6 bases). Germline-derived CDR1 and CDR2 are MNHEY and SVGAGI. V lost 5 bases, J lost 4 bases, and 17 bases lay in between. CDR3 length equals 15 residues. The CDR3 DNA sequence: TGTGCCAGCAGTCAACAGGGTTGGGGGAGCACTGAAGCTTTCTTT. Amino acid sequence: CASSQQGWGSTEAFF.

The rearrangement joins TRBV27 to TRBJ1-1; 7 nucleotides align to TRBD1. The CDR3 extends over 14 amino acids. The trim removed 2 bases at V and 11 bases at J, leaving 11 bases unmatched. Germline loops: CDR1 MNHEY, CDR2 SMNVEV (reference sequence). CDR3 nucleotide sequence: TGTGCCAGCAGTTTAACCGGACAGGCCTTTTTGGCTTTCTTT. It encodes CASSLTGQAFLAFF.